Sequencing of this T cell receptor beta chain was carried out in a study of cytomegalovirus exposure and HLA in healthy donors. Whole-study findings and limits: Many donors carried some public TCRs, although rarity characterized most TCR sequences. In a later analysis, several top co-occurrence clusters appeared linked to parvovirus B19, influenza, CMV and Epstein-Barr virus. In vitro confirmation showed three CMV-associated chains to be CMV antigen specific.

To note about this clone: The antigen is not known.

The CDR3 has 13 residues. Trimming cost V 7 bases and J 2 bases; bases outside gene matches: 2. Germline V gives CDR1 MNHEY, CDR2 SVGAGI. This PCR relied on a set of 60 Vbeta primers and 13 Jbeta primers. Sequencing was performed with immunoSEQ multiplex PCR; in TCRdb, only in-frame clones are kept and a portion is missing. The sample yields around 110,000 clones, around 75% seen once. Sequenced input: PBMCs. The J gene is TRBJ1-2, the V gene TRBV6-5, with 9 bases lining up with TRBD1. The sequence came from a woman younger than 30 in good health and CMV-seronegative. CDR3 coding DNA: TGTGCCAGCACCGGGACAGGGAACTATGGCTACACCTTC. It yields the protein CASTGTGNYGYTF.